Sequencing of this T cell receptor beta chain was carried out in a study of somatic mutations in cytotoxic T cells in rheumatoid arthritis. This clone has a single count. The germline CDR1 and CDR2 sequences are LGHNA and YSLEER. This CDR3 region has 17 residues. Trimming cost V 0 bases and J 1 base, with 15 bases left between them. Assay used: immunoSEQ multiplex PCR; TCRdb lists only in-frame clones, some missing. This table holds some 18,000 clones, 65% to 75% found once. The chain carries TRBV4-3 and TRBJ2-5, with D possibly TRBD2 on 5 matching bases. The origin of this receptor is a man aged 60 to 69 in good health. Sequenced material: CD8+ T cells sorted from blood. CDR3 in amino acids: CASSQDGVLISQETQYF. The CDR3 bases are TGCGCCAGCAGCCAAGACGGGGTCCTGATATCCCAAGAGACCCAGTACTTC.